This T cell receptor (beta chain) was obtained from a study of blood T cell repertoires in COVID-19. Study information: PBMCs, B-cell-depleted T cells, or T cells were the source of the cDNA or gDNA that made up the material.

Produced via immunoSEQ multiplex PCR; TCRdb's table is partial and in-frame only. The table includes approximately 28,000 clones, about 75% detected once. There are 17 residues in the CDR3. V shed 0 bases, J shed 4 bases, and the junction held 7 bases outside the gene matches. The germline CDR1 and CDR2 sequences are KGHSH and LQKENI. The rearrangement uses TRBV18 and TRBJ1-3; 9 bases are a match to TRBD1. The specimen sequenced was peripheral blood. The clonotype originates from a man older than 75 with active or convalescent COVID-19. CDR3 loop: CASSPPWDRELGNTIYF. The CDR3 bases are TGTGCCAGCTCACCACCGTGGGACAGGGAGCTCGGAAACACCATATATTTT.